This T cell receptor beta chain emerged from a study of OX40 agonist ivuxolimab in advanced cancers. This CDR3 is 16 amino acids long. Trimming took 2 bases from V and 0 from J, leaving 13 bases between them. Germline V gene data show CDR1 as WNHNN and CDR2 as SYGVQD (reference sequence). The repertoire was sequenced with immunoSEQ multiplex PCR; TCRdb's copy has only in-frame clones and lacks some. The sample has more than 45,000 clones, approximately 84% seen once. This receptor was identified in an adult with an advanced solid tumor such as melanoma, head and neck, liver or kidney cancer. The sequenced sample was CD4+ or CD8+ T cells sorted from blood, obtained in a trial of the OX40 agonist ivuxolimab. The rearrangement links TRBV10-1 to TRBJ2-5; D unresolved. CDR3 nucleotide sequence: TGCGCCAGCAGTGAGAAGACACACAAGTACCAAGAGACCCAGTACTTC. It encodes CASSEKTHKYQETQYF.